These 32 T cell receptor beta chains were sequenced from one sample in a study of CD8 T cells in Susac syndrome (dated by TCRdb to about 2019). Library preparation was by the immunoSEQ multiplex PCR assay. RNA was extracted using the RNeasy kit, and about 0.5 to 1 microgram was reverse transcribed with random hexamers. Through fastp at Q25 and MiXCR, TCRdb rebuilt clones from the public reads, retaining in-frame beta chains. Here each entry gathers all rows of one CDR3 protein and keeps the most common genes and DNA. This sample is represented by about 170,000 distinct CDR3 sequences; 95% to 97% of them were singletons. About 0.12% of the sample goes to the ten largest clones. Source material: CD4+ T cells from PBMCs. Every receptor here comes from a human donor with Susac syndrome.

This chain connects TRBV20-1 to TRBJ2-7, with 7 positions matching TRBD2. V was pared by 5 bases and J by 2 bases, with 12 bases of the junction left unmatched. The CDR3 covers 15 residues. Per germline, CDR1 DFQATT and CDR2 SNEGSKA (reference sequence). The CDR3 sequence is CSAPPRSGKTYEQYF. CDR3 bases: TGCAGTGCTCCACCGAGAAGCGGGAAAACCTACGAGCAGTACTTC.

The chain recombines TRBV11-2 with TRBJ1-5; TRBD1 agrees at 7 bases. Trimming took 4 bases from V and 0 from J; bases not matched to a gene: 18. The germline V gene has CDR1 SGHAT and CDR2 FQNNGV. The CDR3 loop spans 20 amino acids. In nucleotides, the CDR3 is TGTGCCAGCAGCTCTCCGACACCGACAGGGAGTAGAGATAGCAATCAGCCCCAGCATTTT. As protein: CASSSPTPTGSRDSNQPQHF.

The CDR3 here is CASSYIGEQFF. In nucleotides, the CDR3 is TGTGCCAGCAGTTATATCGGTGAGCAGTTCTTC. The J gene is TRBJ2-1, the V gene TRBV6-5, with no clear D. The CDR3 runs 11 residues. Trimming took off 3 bases at V and 9 bases at J, with 6 bases between the two ends. Germline V CDR1 and CDR2: MNHEY, SVGAGI.

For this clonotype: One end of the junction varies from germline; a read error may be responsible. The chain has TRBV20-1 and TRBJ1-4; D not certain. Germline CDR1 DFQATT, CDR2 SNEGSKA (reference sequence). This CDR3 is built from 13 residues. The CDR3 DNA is TGCAGTGCTAGGCAGGACCCCAATGAAAAGCTGTTTTTT. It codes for CSARQDPNEKLFF.

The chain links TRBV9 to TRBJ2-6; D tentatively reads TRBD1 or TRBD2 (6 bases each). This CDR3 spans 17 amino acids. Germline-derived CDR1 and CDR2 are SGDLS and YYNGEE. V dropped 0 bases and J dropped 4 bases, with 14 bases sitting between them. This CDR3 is CASSVDPGAQGANVLTF. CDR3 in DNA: TGTGCCAGCAGCGTAGACCCGGGGGCGCAAGGGGCCAACGTCCTGACTTTC.

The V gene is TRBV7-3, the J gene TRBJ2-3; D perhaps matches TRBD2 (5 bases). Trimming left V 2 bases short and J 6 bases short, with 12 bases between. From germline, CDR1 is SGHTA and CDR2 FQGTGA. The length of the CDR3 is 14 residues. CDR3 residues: CASSLYRESDTQYF. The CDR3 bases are TGTGCCAGCAGCTTATACCGGGAATCGGATACGCAGTATTTT.

The chain's CDR3 is CASSQVTTSEQFF. CDR3 sequence (DNA): TGTGCCAGCAGCCAAGTCACTACTAGTGAGCAGTTCTTC. The chain combines TRBV3-1 with TRBJ2-1, with TRBD2 as a possible D gene (5 bases). The CDR3 length is 13 residues. From germline, CDR1 is LGHDT and CDR2 YNNKEL (reference sequence). The germline V and J ends were trimmed by 1 base and 9 bases, with 10 bases remaining between them.

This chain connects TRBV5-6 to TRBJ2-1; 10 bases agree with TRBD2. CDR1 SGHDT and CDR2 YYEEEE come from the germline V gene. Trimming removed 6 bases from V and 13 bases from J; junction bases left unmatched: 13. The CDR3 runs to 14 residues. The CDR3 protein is CASIHSLAGGQQFF. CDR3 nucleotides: TGTGCCAGCATCCATTCCTTAGCGGGAGGTCAACAGTTCTTC. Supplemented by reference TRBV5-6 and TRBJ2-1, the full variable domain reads DAGVTQSPTHLIKTRGQQVTLRCSPKSGHDTVSWYQQALGQGPQFIFQYYEEEERQRGNFPDRFSGHQFPNYSSELNVNALLLGDSALYLCASIHSLAGGQQFFGPGTRLTVL.

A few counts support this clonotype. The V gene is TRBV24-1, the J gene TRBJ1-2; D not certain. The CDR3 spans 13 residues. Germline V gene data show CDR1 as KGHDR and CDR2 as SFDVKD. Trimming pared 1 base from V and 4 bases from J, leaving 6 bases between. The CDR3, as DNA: TGTGCCACCAGTGATTTCCGGGGCTATGGCTACACCTTC. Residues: CATSDFRGYGYTF.

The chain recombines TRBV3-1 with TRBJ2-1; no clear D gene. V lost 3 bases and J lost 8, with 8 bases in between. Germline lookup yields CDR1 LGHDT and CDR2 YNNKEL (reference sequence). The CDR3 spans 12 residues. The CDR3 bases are TGTGCCAGCAGCCACCCGACGGATGAGCAGTTCTTC. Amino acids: CASSHPTDEQFF.

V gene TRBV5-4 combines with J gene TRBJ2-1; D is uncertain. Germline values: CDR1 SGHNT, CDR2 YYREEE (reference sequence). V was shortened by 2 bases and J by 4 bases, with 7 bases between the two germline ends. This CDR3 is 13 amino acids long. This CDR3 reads CASSLKSYNEQFF. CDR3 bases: TGTGCCAGCAGCTTAAAATCGTACAATGAGCAGTTCTTC.

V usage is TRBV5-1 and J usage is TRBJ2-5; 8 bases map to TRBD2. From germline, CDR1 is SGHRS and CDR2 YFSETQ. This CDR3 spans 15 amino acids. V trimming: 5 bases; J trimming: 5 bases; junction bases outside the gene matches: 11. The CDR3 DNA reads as TGCGCCAGCAGACCATCCGGGACTAGGTGGGAGACCCAGTACTTC. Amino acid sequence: CASRPSGTRWETQYF.

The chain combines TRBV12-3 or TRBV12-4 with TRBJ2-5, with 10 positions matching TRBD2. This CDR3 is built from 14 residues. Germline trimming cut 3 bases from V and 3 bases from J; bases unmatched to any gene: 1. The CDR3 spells CASSFLAGEETQYF. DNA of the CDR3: TGTGCCAGCAGTTTTCTAGCGGGAGAAGAGACCCAGTACTTC.

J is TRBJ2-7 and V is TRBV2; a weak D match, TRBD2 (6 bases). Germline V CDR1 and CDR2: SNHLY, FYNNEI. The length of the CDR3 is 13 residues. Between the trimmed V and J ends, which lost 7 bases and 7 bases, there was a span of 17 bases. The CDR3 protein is CASTLTPAGEQYF. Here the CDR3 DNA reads TGTGCCAGCACCCTGACCCCCGCGGGGGAGCAGTACTTC.

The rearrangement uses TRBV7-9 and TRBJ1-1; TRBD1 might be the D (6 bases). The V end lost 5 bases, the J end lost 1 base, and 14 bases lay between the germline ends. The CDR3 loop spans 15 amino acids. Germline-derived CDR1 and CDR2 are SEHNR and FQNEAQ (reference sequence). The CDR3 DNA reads TGTGCCAGCAGCCCCAACGGGGGACAGAACACTGAAGCTTTCTTT. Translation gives CASSPNGGQNTEAFF.

The CDR3 sequence is CSARALGVVRNEQFF. The CDR3 DNA reads TGCAGTGCTAGGGCCCTGGGGGTAGTGCGCAATGAGCAGTTCTTC. The chain is built from TRBV20-1 and TRBJ2-1; TRBD1 or TRBD2 may be the D gene (5 bases each). Trimming cost V 3 bases and J 6 bases, with 18 bases left between them. The CDR3 has 15 residues. From germline, CDR1 is DFQATT and CDR2 SNEGSKA (reference sequence).

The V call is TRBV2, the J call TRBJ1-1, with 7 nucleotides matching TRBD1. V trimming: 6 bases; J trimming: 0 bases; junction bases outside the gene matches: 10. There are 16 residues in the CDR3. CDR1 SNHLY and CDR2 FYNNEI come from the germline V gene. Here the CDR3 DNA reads TGTGCCAGCAGCGCCCGCCCCGGGACAGTGAACACTGAAGCTTTCTTT. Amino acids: CASSARPGTVNTEAFF.

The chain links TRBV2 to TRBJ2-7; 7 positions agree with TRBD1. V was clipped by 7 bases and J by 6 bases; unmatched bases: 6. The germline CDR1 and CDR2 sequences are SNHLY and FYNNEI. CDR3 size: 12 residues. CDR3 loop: CASTLDRAEQYF. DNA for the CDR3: TGTGCCAGCACTTTAGACAGGGCCGAGCAGTACTTC. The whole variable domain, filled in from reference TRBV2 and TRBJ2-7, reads EPEVTQTPSHQVTQMGQEVILRCVPISNHLYFYWYRQILGQKVEFLVSFYNNEISEKSEIFDDQFSVERPDGSNFTLKIRSTKLEDSAMYFCASTLDRAEQYFGPGTRLTVT.

The CDR3: CASSYNGLDEQYV. In DNA, the CDR3 is TGTGCCAGCAGTTACAATGGACTCGACGAGCAGTACGTC. The chain is built from TRBV6-6 and TRBJ2-7; a possible D gene is TRBD2 (5 bases). Per the germline V gene, CDR1 is MNHNY and CDR2 is SVGAGI (reference sequence). There are 13 residues in the CDR3. V was shortened by 2 bases and J by 5 bases, with 10 bases between the two germline ends.

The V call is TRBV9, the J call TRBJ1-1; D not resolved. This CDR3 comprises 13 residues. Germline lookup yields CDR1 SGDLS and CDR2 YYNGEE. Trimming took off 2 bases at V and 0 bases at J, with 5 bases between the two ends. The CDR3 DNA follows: TGTGCCAGCAGCGTTTCCGTGAACACTGAAGCTTTCTTT. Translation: CASSVSVNTEAFF.

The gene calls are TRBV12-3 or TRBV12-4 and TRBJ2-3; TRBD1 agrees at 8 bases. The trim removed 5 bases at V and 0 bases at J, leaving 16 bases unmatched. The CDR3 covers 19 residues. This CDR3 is CASSPGQGRSSKSTDTQYF. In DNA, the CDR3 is TGTGCCAGCAGTCCTGGACAGGGCCGGTCCTCAAAGAGCACAGATACGCAGTATTTT.

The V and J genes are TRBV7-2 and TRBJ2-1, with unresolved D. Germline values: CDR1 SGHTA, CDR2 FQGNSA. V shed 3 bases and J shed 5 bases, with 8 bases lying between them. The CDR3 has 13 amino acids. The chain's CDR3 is CASSFYLDNEQFF. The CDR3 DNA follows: TGTGCCAGCAGCTTCTATCTCGACAATGAGCAGTTCTTC.

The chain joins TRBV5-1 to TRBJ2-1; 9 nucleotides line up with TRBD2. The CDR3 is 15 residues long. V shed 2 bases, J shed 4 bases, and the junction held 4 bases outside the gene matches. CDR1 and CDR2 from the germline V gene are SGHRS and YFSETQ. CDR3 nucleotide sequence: TGCGCCAGCAGCTTAGCGGGGGGCCAATACAATGAGCAGTTCTTC. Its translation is CASSLAGGQYNEQFF.

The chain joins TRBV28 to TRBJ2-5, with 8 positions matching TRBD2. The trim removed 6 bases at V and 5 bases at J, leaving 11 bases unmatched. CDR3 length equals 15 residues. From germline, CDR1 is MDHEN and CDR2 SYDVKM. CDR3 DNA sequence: TGTGCCAGCAGCTTCCCGAGCGGGGGCCCGGAGACCCAGTACTTC. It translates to CASSFPSGGPETQYF. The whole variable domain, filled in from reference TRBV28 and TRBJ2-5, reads DVKVTQSSRYLVKRTGEKVFLECVQDMDHENMFWYRQDPGLGLRLIYFSYDVKMKEKGDIPEGYSVSREKKERFSLILESASTNQTSMYLCASSFPSGGPETQYFGPGTRLLVL.

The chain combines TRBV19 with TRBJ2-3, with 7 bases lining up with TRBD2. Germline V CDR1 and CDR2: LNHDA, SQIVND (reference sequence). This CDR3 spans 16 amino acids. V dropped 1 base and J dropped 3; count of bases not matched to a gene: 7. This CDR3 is CASSIGTGGGTDTQYF. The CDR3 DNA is TGTGCCAGTAGTATAGGAACGGGAGGTGGGACAGATACGCAGTATTTT.

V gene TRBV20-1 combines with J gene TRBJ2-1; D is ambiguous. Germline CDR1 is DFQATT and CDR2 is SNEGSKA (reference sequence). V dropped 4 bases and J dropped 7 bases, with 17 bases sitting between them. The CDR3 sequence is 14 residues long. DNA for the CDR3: TGCAGTGCTAATCCAATAAACTCCGGAAATGAGCAGTTCTTC. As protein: CSANPINSGNEQFF.

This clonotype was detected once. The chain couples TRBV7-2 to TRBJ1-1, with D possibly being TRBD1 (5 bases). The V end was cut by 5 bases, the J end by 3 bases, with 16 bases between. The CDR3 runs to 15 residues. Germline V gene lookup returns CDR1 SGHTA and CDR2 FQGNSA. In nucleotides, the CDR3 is TGTGCCAGCAGCACTAAGACGGGGGGGGACACTGAAGCTTTCTTT. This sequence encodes CASSTKTGGDTEAFF.

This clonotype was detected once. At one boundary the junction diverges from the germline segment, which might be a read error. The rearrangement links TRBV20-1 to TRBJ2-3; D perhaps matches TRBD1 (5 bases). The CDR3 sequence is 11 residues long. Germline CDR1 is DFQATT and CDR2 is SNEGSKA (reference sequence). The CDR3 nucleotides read TGCAGTGCACCCGCCCAGGGAAGCAATATCTTT. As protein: CSAPAQGSNIF.

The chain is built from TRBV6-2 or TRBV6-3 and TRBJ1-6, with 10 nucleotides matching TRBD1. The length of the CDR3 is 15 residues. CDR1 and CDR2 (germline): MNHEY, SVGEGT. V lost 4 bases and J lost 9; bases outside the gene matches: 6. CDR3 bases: TGTGCCAGCAGTTTTGGACAGGGGGAAACTTCACCCCTCCACTTT. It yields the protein CASSFGQGETSPLHF.

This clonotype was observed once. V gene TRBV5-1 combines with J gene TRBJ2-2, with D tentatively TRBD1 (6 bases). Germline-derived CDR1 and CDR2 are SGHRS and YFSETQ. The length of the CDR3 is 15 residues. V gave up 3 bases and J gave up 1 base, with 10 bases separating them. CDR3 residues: CASSSGQKNTGELFF. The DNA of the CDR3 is TGCGCCAGCAGCTCAGGACAGAAGAACACCGGGGAGCTGTTTTTT.

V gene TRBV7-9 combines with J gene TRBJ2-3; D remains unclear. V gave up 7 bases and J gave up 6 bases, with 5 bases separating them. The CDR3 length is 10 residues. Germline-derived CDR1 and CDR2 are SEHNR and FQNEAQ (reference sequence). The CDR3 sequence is CASMEDTQYF. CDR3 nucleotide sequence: TGTGCCAGCATGGAGGATACGCAGTATTTT.

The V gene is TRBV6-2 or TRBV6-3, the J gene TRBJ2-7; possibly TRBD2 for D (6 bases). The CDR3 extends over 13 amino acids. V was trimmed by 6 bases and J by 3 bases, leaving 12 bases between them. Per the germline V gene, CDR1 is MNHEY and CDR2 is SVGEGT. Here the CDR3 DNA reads TGTGCCAGCAGCAGCGTGGGGGGCTACGAGCAGTACTTC. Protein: CASSSVGGYEQYF.